The 8 T cell receptor beta chains below were found in one sample sequenced in a study of CD8+ T cells in alopecia areata. RNA was extracted and reverse transcribed into cDNA as the sequencing template. Sequenced by immunoSEQ multiplex PCR; TCRdb stores in-frame clones only, minus some. The sample carries 190,000 or so clones, roughly 50% recorded once. The treatment is: oral pan-JAK inhibitor, 5-10 mg twice daily. The sequencing here drew on CD8+ T cells sorted from blood, taken at week 24, from a patient treated with tofacitinib. The origin of the receptors is a human donor with alopecia areata.

The chain carries TRBV5-1 and TRBJ2-5, with a possible D match to TRBD1 (5 bases). The V end lost 1 base, the J end lost 1 base, and 8 bases lay between the germline ends. This CDR3 comprises 14 residues. Germline CDR1 reads SGHRS; CDR2 reads YFSETQ. CDR3 sequence: CASSLRTSQETQYF. The DNA for the CDR3 is TGCGCCAGCAGCTTGCGGACATCCCAAGAGACCCAGTACTTC.

The chain links TRBV14 to TRBJ1-2; no clear D gene. The length of the CDR3 is 17 residues. In germline, CDR1 is SGHDN, CDR2 FVKESK. With 5 bases removed from V and 7 bases from J, the gap between germline ends came to 26 bases. CDR3 in amino acids: CASSYSGSRASESGYTF. CDR3 sequence (DNA): TGTGCCAGCAGCTATTCAGGATCCCGGGCCTCGGAGAGTGGCTACACCTTC.

The V and J genes are TRBV2 and TRBJ2-7, with a tentative D call TRBD1 (6 bases). The germline CDR1 and CDR2 sequences are SNHLY and FYNNEI. The length of the CDR3 is 12 residues. The V end was cut by 8 bases, the J end by 2 bases, with 10 bases between. CDR3 in amino acids: CASLTGTYEQYF. The CDR3, as DNA: TGTGCCAGCCTTACAGGGACCTACGAGCAGTACTTC.

CDR3 in amino acids: CSARGYNEQFF. As DNA, the CDR3 is TGCAGTGCTAGAGGGTACAATGAGCAGTTCTTC. This rearrangement joins TRBV20-1 to TRBJ2-1; D is undetermined. From germline, CDR1 is DFQATT and CDR2 SNEGSKA (reference sequence). CDR3 length equals 11 residues. V gave up 1 base and J gave up 4 bases, with 2 bases separating them.

The V call is TRBV27, the J call TRBJ1-6, with D perhaps TRBD1 (5 bases). The CDR3 extends over 15 amino acids. V gave up 5 bases and J gave up 6 bases, with 14 bases separating them. The germline CDR1 and CDR2 sequences are MNHEY and SMNVEV (reference sequence). The CDR3 loop is CASSPGLWTNSPLHF. The CDR3 nucleotides read TGTGCCAGCAGTCCGGGACTATGGACTAATTCACCCCTCCACTTT.

This clone was found once. The genes are TRBV27 and TRBJ2-7, with D tentatively TRBD1 (5 bases). The CDR3 extends over 13 amino acids. V shed 6 bases and J shed 4 bases, with 13 bases lying between them. Germline CDR1 MNHEY, CDR2 SMNVEV (reference sequence). CDR3 amino acids: CASRDRQGYEQYF. In DNA form, the CDR3 reads TGTGCCAGCAGAGACCGTCAGGGTTACGAGCAGTACTTC.

The rearrangement uses TRBV7-8 and TRBJ2-3; 7 bases fit TRBD1. The length of the CDR3 is 16 residues. The J segment lost 4 bases and the V segment lost 2 bases, leaving 9 bases of the junction unmatched. Germline CDR1 SGHVS, CDR2 FQNEAQ. The CDR3 coding sequence is TGTGCCAGCAGCTTAAGGTTAGGGACAGCCCCAGATACGCAGTATTTT. This gives the protein CASSLRLGTAPDTQYF.

Written as DNA, the CDR3 is TGTGCCTGGAGCCTCGGAGGGGTTCGTGGCTACACCTTC. The encoded protein is CAWSLGGVRGYTF. The chain links TRBV30 to TRBJ1-2; the D gene is possibly TRBD1 (5 bases). Germline CDR1 reads GTSNPN; CDR2 reads SVGIG (reference sequence). Trimming shortened V by 3 bases and J by 7 bases, and 15 bases separated the two germline ends. The CDR3 runs to 13 residues.